A single sample is the source of the 17 T cell receptor beta chains below, sequenced in a study of regulatory T cells in long-lasting Graves disease listed by TCRdb under 2021. The library relied on multiplex PCR. Sequencing used an Illumina HiSeq 4000. To build TCR beta libraries, CDR3 regions were amplified by Arm-PCR using iRepertoire HTBI primers. TCRdb reprocessed the public reads (quality trimming at Q25 with fastp, clone calling with MiXCR) and kept in-frame beta chains. When rows share a CDR3 protein, they turn into one entry using the most common DNA and genes. The sample table records roughly 560,000 distinct CDR3 sequences; around 16% of these occur just once. The ten largest clonotypes hold approximately 25% of the sample. The time point tag for this specimen amounts to: newly diagnosed GD, antithyroid drugs for less than 3 months. For both TCR sequencing and RNA sequencing, RNA was extracted from PBMCs using TRIzol.

The sample was also linked to a second study, of T cells in Graves' hyperthyroidism and ophthalmopathy.

The starting material was peripheral blood mononuclear cells (PBMCs), obtained at new diagnosis, from a patient treated with antithyroid drugs. The origin of the receptors is a woman aged 40 to 65 with Graves disease. Donor details come from another sample of the same person, matched by shared clones.

This clonotype was counted a few times. The V call is TRBV9, the J call TRBJ2-5, with 9 bases fitting TRBD2. Germline assignment: CDR1 SGDLS and CDR2 YYNGEE. The CDR3 is made up of 15 amino acids. With 1 base clipped from V and 3 bases from J, the junction kept 4 bases outside the gene matches. The CDR3 sequence is CASSVFPSGEETQYF. In DNA, the CDR3 is TGTGCCAGCAGCGTATTTCCTAGCGGGGAAGAGACCCAGTACTTC.

This clonotype appeared once. The J gene is TRBJ1-5, the V gene TRBV6-5; weak D call: TRBD1 (6 bases). The CDR3 length is 14 residues. Between the trimmed V and J ends, which lost 7 bases and 2 bases, there was a span of 12 bases. CDR1 and CDR2 from the germline V gene are MNHEY and SVGAGI. CDR3 protein: CASKGDRGNQPQHF. Written as DNA, the CDR3 is TGTGCCAGCAAGGGGGACCGGGGCAATCAGCCCCAGCATTTT.

This clonotype was counted ten times or more. This rearrangement joins TRBV2 to TRBJ1-1, with 7 bases aligning to TRBD1. Germline CDR1 SNHLY, CDR2 FYNNEI. The CDR3 is 14 amino acids. V lost 4 bases and J lost 1; bases outside the gene matches: 3. DNA of the CDR3: TGTGCCAGCAGTGGGACAGGCAGGAACACTGAAGCTTTCTTT. This codes for CASSGTGRNTEAFF.

Many counts were recorded for this clonotype. This chain connects TRBV10-3 to TRBJ1-5; D not resolved. Germline V gives CDR1 ENHRY, CDR2 SYGVKD. CDR3 length: 15 residues. Trimming removed 0 bases from V and 4 bases from J, with 10 bases in between. The CDR3 DNA is TGTGCCATCAGTGAGTCCGGGGAGACAAATCAGCCCCAGCATTTT. It yields the protein CAISESGETNQPQHF.

This clonotype was seen at least ten times. The chain links TRBV20-1 to TRBJ1-5; possible D gene TRBD1, 6 bases. The CDR3 totals 11 residues. The germline gives CDR1 DFQATT, CDR2 SNEGSKA (reference sequence). DNA of the CDR3: TGCGGCGTGGGGGCCAATCAGCCCCAGCATTTT. Residues: CGVGANQPQHF.

The J gene is TRBJ2-1, the V gene TRBV10-3; 14 positions agree with TRBD2. The CDR3 sequence is 17 residues long. Trimming cost V 6 bases and J 3 bases; bases outside gene matches: 7. From germline, CDR1 is ENHRY and CDR2 SYGVKD. CDR3 DNA sequence: TGTGCCATCAGAGGGACTAGCGGGGGTCTTTACTACAATGAGCAGTTCTTC. It encodes CAIRGTSGGLYYNEQFF.

This clonotype was seen many times. The chain couples TRBV5-1 to TRBJ2-7; 7 bases are shared with TRBD1. CDR3 length: 16 residues. V shed 3 bases and J 2 bases; nucleotides not matched to a gene: 11. Germline CDR1 and CDR2: SGHRS and YFSETQ. The CDR3 loop reads CASSSDRFDRAYEQYF. Written as DNA, the CDR3 is TGCGCCAGCAGCTCAGATAGGTTCGACAGGGCCTACGAGCAGTACTTC.

This clonotype was observed a single time. V gene TRBV20-1 combines with J gene TRBJ1-1; no firm D call. Deletions cut 0 bases from V and 4 bases from J, with 9 bases between. The CDR3 sequence is 13 residues long. Looked up from germline, CDR1 is DFQATT and CDR2 is SNEGSKA (reference sequence). This chain's CDR3 is CSARDTVGTEAFF. The CDR3 DNA sequence: TGCAGTGCTAGAGACACAGTAGGCACTGAAGCTTTCTTT.

The rearrangement links TRBV12-3 or TRBV12-4 to TRBJ1-2; 7 positions agree with TRBD1. J lost 5 bases, V lost 6 bases, and 15 bases had no gene match. CDR3 length: 16 residues. The CDR3 loop reads CASSPRTGLDLYGYTF. CDR3 in DNA: TGTGCCAGCAGCCCGAGGACAGGATTGGACCTGTATGGCTACACCTTC.

A word on this clonotype: The CDR3 does not close with the conserved phenylalanine or tryptophan, likely indicating a read error. It is unclear where the CDR3 begins or ends on the DNA, so no DNA is shown, and the CDR3 is as TCRdb lists it. This chain connects TRBV18 to TRBJ2-3. Germline-derived CDR1 and CDR2 are KGHSH and LQKENI. The CDR3 spans 13 amino acids, including both terminal residues. Here the CDR3 reads CASSPPSSYEQYS.

The chain employs TRBV30 and TRBJ1-2; D gene ambiguous. The V and J ends lost 1 base and 4 bases respectively, with 16 bases between them. The CDR3 runs to 15 residues. Germline V CDR1 and CDR2: GTSNPN, SVGIG (reference sequence). CDR3 protein: CAWSEGGKGLYGYTF. CDR3 in DNA: TGTGCCTGGAGTGAGGGTGGAAAGGGCCTCTATGGCTACACCTTC.

This clonotype was found a few times. The chain is built from TRBV20-1 and TRBJ1-2; 9 bases agree with TRBD1. The V gene end was trimmed by 5 bases and the J gene end by 8 bases; junction bases not matched to a gene: 9. Germline-derived CDR1 and CDR2 are DFQATT and SNEGSKA (reference sequence). The CDR3 covers 13 residues. The CDR3 here is CSAPGTGMVGYTF. Written as DNA, the CDR3 is TGCAGTGCTCCCGGGACAGGGATGGTCGGCTACACCTTC.

This clonotype was observed at least ten times. V gene TRBV11-3 combines with J gene TRBJ2-3; no definite D call. The CDR3 covers 15 residues. CDR1 and CDR2 from the germline V gene are SGHNT and YENEEA. Trimming left V 4 bases short and J 1 base short, with 12 bases between. The CDR3: CASSSPGLGTDTQYF. CDR3 bases: TGTGCCAGCAGCTCCCCGGGTCTTGGCACAGATACGCAGTATTTT.

J is TRBJ2-3 and V is TRBV3-1, with TRBD2 as a possible D gene (7 bases). The CDR3 spans 16 residues. V shed 0 bases and J shed 5 bases, with 15 bases lying between them. Germline CDR1 and CDR2: LGHDT and YNNKEL (reference sequence). CDR3: CASSQEYGGLRDTQYF. CDR3 coding DNA: TGTGCCAGCAGCCAAGAATACGGGGGGCTAAGAGATACGCAGTATTTT.

With regard to this clonotype: It may be a read error: a sequence one base away is much more abundant. V usage is TRBV28 and J usage is TRBJ1-4; no firm D call. The germline gives CDR1 MDHEN, CDR2 SYDVKM. There are 15 residues in the CDR3. The CDR3: CASSPSWIGNETLFF. In nucleotides, the CDR3 is TGTGCCAGCAGTCCCTCGTGGATCGGTAATGAAACACTGTTTTTT. The whole variable domain, filled in from reference TRBV28 and TRBJ1-4, reads DVKVTQSSRYLVKRTGEKVFLECVQDMDHENMFWYRQDPGLGLRLIYFSYDVKMKEKGDIPEGYSVSREKKERFSLILESASTNQTSMYLCASSPSWIGNETLFFGSGTQLSVL.

This clonotype was counted many times. The CDR3 here is CASSRGGGRGEQYF. CDR3 in DNA: TGTGCCAGCAGTCGTGGGGGGGGGCGCGGGGAGCAGTACTTC. V gene TRBV7-9 combines with J gene TRBJ2-7; tentatively, D is TRBD2 (7 bases). The CDR3 has 14 residues. Germline CDR1 SEHNR, CDR2 FQNEAQ (reference sequence). Trimming removed 6 bases from V and 7 bases from J, with 19 bases in between. Variable domain in full (rest from reference TRBV7-9 and TRBJ2-7): DTGVSQNPRHKITKRGQNVTFRCDPISEHNRLYWYRQTLGQGPEFLTYFQNEAQLEKSRLLSDRFSAERPKGSFSTLEIQRTEQGDSAMYLCASSRGGGRGEQYFGPGTRLTVT.

Here the CDR3 reads CASSSPDRGHEQYF. CDR3 nucleotide sequence: TGTGCCAGCAGTTCCCCCGACAGGGGGCATGAGCAGTACTTC. The chain is built from TRBV12-3 or TRBV12-4 and TRBJ2-7; the match to TRBD1 covers 10 bases. The CDR3 totals 14 residues. The ends lost 4 bases at V and 7 bases at J; junction bases unmatched: 7.